Only a few counts were recorded for the clone carrying this T cell receptor beta chain. Its matching antigen is unknown. The source of the sample is a study of CD8+ T cells in alopecia areata. Study at large: The drug, oral tofacitinib, was given to treated patients at 5 to 10 mg twice daily. General observations from the study: Across lesional scalp, and particularly alopecia totalis/universalis, clonality surpassed that of normal scalp.

Sequencing relied on a cDNA template that was reverse transcribed from extracted RNA. Sequencing was performed with immunoSEQ multiplex PCR; in TCRdb, only in-frame clones are kept and a portion is missing. The sample holds some 200,000 clones, around three fifths seen once. Germline V gene data show CDR1 as SQVTM and CDR2 as ANQGSEA. CDR3 length: 14 residues. V dropped 7 bases and J dropped 3; count of bases not matched to a gene: 7. The sequencing used CD4+ T cells sorted from blood, collected at week 0. The receptor was derived from a human donor with alopecia areata. The rearrangement joins TRBV29-1 to TRBJ2-2, with TRBD1 matching over 8 bases. The CDR3 here is CSAGTGPDTGELFF. In DNA form, the CDR3 reads TGCAGCGCCGGGACAGGTCCCGACACCGGGGAGCTGTTTTTT.